The 20 T cell receptor beta chains below come from one sample, sequenced in a study of blood T cell repertoires in COVID-19. Profiled with immunoSEQ multiplex PCR; TCRdb holds only in-frame clones, not every one. The table includes more than 150,000 clones, under 85% detected once. Sequenced material: peripheral blood. The receptors come from a man aged 65 to 79 who had recovered from COVID-19.

This clone has only one observation. The chain links TRBV6-4 to TRBJ2-3, with TRBD1 matching over 7 bases. V shed 4 bases, J shed 1 base, and the junction held 8 bases outside the gene matches. Germline assignment: CDR1 MRHNA and CDR2 SNTAGT. CDR3 length: 16 amino acids. In DNA form, the CDR3 reads TGTGCCAGCAGTGGTTCGACAGGGTCCGGCACAGATACGCAGTATTTT. It specifies CASSGSTGSGTDTQYF.

The chain uses TRBV28 and TRBJ1-1; TRBD1 aligns across 7 bases. The germline V gene encodes CDR1 MDHEN and CDR2 SYDVKM. The CDR3 length is 15 residues. J was trimmed by 2 bases and V by 3 bases; bases with no gene match: 6. CDR3 loop: CASSLGTALNTEAFF. The CDR3 DNA follows: TGTGCCAGCAGTTTGGGGACAGCGTTAAACACTGAAGCTTTCTTT.

The chain employs TRBV7-9 and TRBJ2-6; D is perhaps TRBD2 (5 bases). CDR3 size: 17 residues. Germline values: CDR1 SEHNR, CDR2 FQNEAQ (reference sequence). The ends were cut back, 3 bases at V and 0 bases at J, with 12 bases in the middle. The CDR3 spells CASSFRGSYSGANVLTF. The CDR3, as DNA: TGTGCCAGCAGCTTTCGCGGGTCCTACTCTGGGGCCAACGTCCTGACTTTC.

The gene calls are TRBV6-5 and TRBJ1-1; a weak D match, TRBD1 (5 bases). Germline CDR1 and CDR2: MNHEY and SVGAGI. The CDR3 covers 12 residues. Trimming took 6 bases from V and 11 from J, leaving 16 bases between them. The CDR3 protein is CASRGGDGRAFF. The CDR3 region has the DNA TGTGCCAGCAGAGGCGGGGACGGCCGGGCTTTCTTT.

The J gene is TRBJ2-1, the V gene TRBV6-5; TRBD2 aligns across 7 bases. Germline V lookup: CDR1 MNHEY, CDR2 SVGAGI. The junction had 11 bases not matched to a gene; V was cut back by 7 bases and J by 5 bases. The CDR3 has 15 amino acids. This CDR3 reads CASKGAGIGHNEQFF. CDR3 nucleotide sequence: TGTGCCAGCAAGGGAGCGGGAATCGGTCACAATGAGCAGTTCTTC.

The rearrangement links TRBV11-2 to TRBJ2-7; D call uncertain. Looked up from germline, CDR1 is SGHAT and CDR2 is FQNNGV. The CDR3 sequence is 14 residues long. Trimming shortened V by 2 bases and J by 5 bases, and 13 bases separated the two germline ends. The CDR3 nucleotides read TGTGCCAGCAGCTTATCCCTAGTAAGAAACGAGCAGTACTTC. It specifies CASSLSLVRNEQYF.

The chain carries TRBV10-2 and TRBJ2-7, with 7 bases matching TRBD1. There are 14 residues in the CDR3. The germline gives CDR1 WSHSY, CDR2 SAAADI. V shed 5 bases and J 3 bases; nucleotides not matched to a gene: 7. CDR3 in DNA: TGCGCCAGCAGTTCCGACAGGGCGGGCTACGAGCAGTACTTC. It translates to CASSSDRAGYEQYF.

The chain joins TRBV3-1 (or the pseudogene TRBV3-2) to TRBJ2-2; tentatively, D is TRBD2 (5 bases). CDR1 and CDR2 (germline): LGHDT, YNNKEL (reference sequence). The CDR3 is 16 amino acids. V was shortened by 3 bases and J by 0 bases, with 11 bases between the two germline ends. The CDR3: CASSQRLTANTGELFF. DNA for the CDR3: TGTGCCAGCAGCCAGAGACTAACGGCGAACACCGGGGAGCTGTTTTTT.

This sequence joins TRBV5-4 and TRBJ2-5, with 11 bases fitting TRBD2. The J segment lost 6 bases and the V segment lost 2 bases, leaving 6 bases of the junction unmatched. Germline lookup yields CDR1 SGHNT and CDR2 YYREEE (reference sequence). The CDR3 covers 15 residues. The CDR3 protein is CASSLTSGSSKTQYF. The CDR3 DNA is TGTGCCAGCAGCTTAACTAGCGGGAGTTCGAAGACCCAGTACTTC. The entire variable domain, with the rest obtained from reference TRBV5-4 and TRBJ2-5, is as follows: ETGVTQSPTHLIKTRGQQVTLRCSSQSGHNTVSWYQQALGQGPQFIFQYYREEENGRGNFPPRFSGLQFPNYSSELNVNALELDDSALYLCASSLTSGSSKTQYFGPGTRLLVL.

The CDR3 spells CASSKDRTGSSGELFF. The CDR3 DNA sequence: TGCGCCAGCAGTAAGGACAGGACAGGGTCTTCCGGGGAGCTGTTTTTT. The rearrangement uses TRBV5-1 and TRBJ2-2; 8 bases are a match to TRBD1. CDR1 and CDR2 (germline): SGHRS, YFSETQ. With 5 bases clipped from V and 6 bases from J, the junction kept 12 bases outside the gene matches. CDR3 length equals 16 residues.

V gene TRBV14 combines with J gene TRBJ2-3; 7 bases match TRBD2. J lost 2 bases, V lost 4 bases, and 9 bases had no gene match. This CDR3 is 16 amino acids long. Germline CDR1 is SGHDN and CDR2 is FVKESK. The CDR3 region is CASSPMGGVNTDTQYF. DNA of the CDR3: TGTGCCAGCAGCCCTATGGGAGGGGTTAACACAGATACGCAGTATTTT.

This chain joins TRBV5-1 and TRBJ2-7, with D maybe TRBD2 (6 bases). Trimming cost V 0 bases and J 4 bases, with 14 bases left between them. From germline, CDR1 is SGHRS and CDR2 YFSETQ. The length of the CDR3 is 15 residues. DNA of the CDR3: TGCGCCAGCAGCTTGGAGACTAGTTTTAAGTACGAGCAGTACTTC. Its protein product is CASSLETSFKYEQYF.

The rearrangement links TRBV4-1 to TRBJ1-2; 7 bases match TRBD1. Germline V gene sequence: CDR1 MGHRA, CDR2 YSYEKL. V gave up 3 bases and J gave up 6 bases; unmatched junction bases: 7. The CDR3 is made up of 14 amino acids. The CDR3 DNA sequence: TGCGCCAGCAGCCATCTACAGGGGCCCGATGGCTACACCTTC. It yields the protein CASSHLQGPDGYTF.

The rearrangement joins TRBV7-9 to TRBJ1-4; D gene unclear. This CDR3 region has 14 residues. V was trimmed by 1 base and J by 5 bases, leaving 8 bases between them. Germline lookup yields CDR1 SEHNR and CDR2 FQNEAQ (reference sequence). CDR3 loop: CASSLGAENEKLFF. The CDR3 nucleotides are TGTGCCAGCAGCTTAGGGGCAGAAAATGAAAAACTGTTTTTT.

This chain uses TRBV28 with TRBJ2-7; 10 bases are shared with TRBD1. Per germline, CDR1 MDHEN and CDR2 SYDVKM. The CDR3 is 14 amino acids. Unmatched junction bases numbered 7, after V lost 6 bases and J lost 5 bases. Here the CDR3 DNA reads TGTGCCAGCAGCTCCGGGACAGGGGTACACGAGCAGTACTTC. It is translated as CASSSGTGVHEQYF.

The chain recombines TRBV7-2 with TRBJ2-5; 7 bases match TRBD2. Germline V gene lookup returns CDR1 SGHTA and CDR2 FQGNSA. The V and J ends lost 5 bases and 5 bases, in that order; junction bases with no gene match: 11. The CDR3 has 15 residues. The CDR3, as DNA: TGTGCCAGCAGCACCCAGACGGGGGGAGTGGAGACCCAGTACTTC. Translating gives CASSTQTGGVETQYF.

V usage is TRBV5-1 and J usage is TRBJ1-1, with D possibly being TRBD1 (5 bases). Trimming shortened V by 0 bases and J by 4 bases, and 16 bases separated the two germline ends. The CDR3 is made up of 16 amino acids. Germline values: CDR1 SGHRS, CDR2 YFSETQ. This chain's CDR3 is CASSLAWGAGTTEAFF. The CDR3 DNA follows: TGCGCCAGCAGCTTGGCGTGGGGCGCCGGTACCACTGAAGCTTTCTTT. Full variable domain (missing parts from reference TRBV5-1 and TRBJ1-1): KAGVTQTPRYLIKTRGQQVTLSCSPISGHRSVSWYQQTPGQGLQFLFEYFSETQRNKGNFPGRFSGRQFSNSRSEMNVSTLELGDSALYLCASSLAWGAGTTEAFFGQGTRLTVV.

This sequence joins TRBV18 and TRBJ2-7; D may be TRBD2 (6 bases). The CDR3 spans 16 residues. Trimming stripped 4 bases from V and 3 bases from J, with 19 bases between. CDR1 and CDR2 (germline): KGHSH, LQKENI. The CDR3 loop reads CASSLPGSVEGYEQYF. The CDR3 DNA reads as TGTGCCAGCTCACTTCCGGGGTCCGTGGAGGGCTACGAGCAGTACTTC.

The chain combines TRBV7-6 with TRBJ1-5; D gene ambiguous. This CDR3 is 15 amino acids long. Deletions cut 5 bases from V and 11 bases from J, with 22 bases between. Germline V gives CDR1 SGHVS, CDR2 FNYEAQ. The CDR3 coding sequence is TGTGCCAGCAGCCCTACCCCCGGGTCTCCAACGGCCCAGCATTTT. It is translated as CASSPTPGSPTAQHF. Supplemented by reference TRBV7-6 and TRBJ1-5, the full variable domain reads GAGVSQSPRYKVTKRGQDVALRCDPISGHVSLYWYRQALGQGPEFLTYFNYEAQQDKSGLPNDRFSAERPEGSISTLTIQRTEQRDSAMYRCASSPTPGSPTAQHFGDGTRLSIL.

The chain links TRBV5-6 to TRBJ1-2; TRBD1 agrees at 9 bases. J lost 8 bases, V lost 2 bases, and 7 bases had no gene match. Per germline, CDR1 SGHDT and CDR2 YYEEEE. This CDR3 is 14 amino acids long. The CDR3 loop reads CASSFRDRAFGYTF. In DNA form, the CDR3 reads TGTGCCAGCAGCTTCCGGGACAGGGCTTTCGGCTACACCTTC. The complete variable domain, with remaining parts taken from reference TRBV5-6 and TRBJ1-2, reads DAGVTQSPTHLIKTRGQQVTLRCSPKSGHDTVSWYQQALGQGPQFIFQYYEEEERQRGNFPDRFSGHQFPNYSSELNVNALLLGDSALYLCASSFRDRAFGYTFGSGTRLTVV.